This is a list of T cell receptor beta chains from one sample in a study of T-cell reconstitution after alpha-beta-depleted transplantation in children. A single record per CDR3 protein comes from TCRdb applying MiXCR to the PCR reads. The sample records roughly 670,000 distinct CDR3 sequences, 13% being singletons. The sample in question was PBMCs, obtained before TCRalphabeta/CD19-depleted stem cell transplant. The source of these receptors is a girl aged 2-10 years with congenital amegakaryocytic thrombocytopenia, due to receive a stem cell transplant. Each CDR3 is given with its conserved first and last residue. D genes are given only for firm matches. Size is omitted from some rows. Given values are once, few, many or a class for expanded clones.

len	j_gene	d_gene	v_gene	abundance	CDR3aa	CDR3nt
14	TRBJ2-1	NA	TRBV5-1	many	CASRRTYSYNEQFF	TGCGCCAGCAGAAGGACCTACTCCTACAATGAGCAGTTCTTC
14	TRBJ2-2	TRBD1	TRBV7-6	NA	CASSPTGVIGELFF	TGTGCCAGCAGCCCGACAGGGGTGATCGGGGAGCTGTTTTTT
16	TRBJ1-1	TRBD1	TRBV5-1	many	CASSLGIRDRVGEGFF	TGCGCCAGCAGCTTGGGGATCCGGGACAGGGTCGGAGAGGGTTTCTTT
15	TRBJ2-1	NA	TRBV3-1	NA	CASSQDILASNEQFF	TGTGCCAGCAGCCAAGACATTCTAGCCTCCAATGAGCAGTTCTTC
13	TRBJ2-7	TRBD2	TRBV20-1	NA	CSATGTSAYEQYF	TGCAGTGCTACCGGGACTAGCGCCTACGAGCAGTACTTC
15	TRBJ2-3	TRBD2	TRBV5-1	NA	CASSRLAGDTDTQYF	TGCGCCAGCAGCAGACTAGCGGGAGATACGGATACGCAGTATTTT
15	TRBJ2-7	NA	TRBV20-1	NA	CSARDRRGPSYEQYF	TGCAGTGCTAGAGATCGCAGGGGACCCTCCTACGAGCAGTACTTC
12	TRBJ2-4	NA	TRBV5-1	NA	CAISDSKNIQYF	TGCGCCATCTCGGACAGTAAAAACATTCAGTACTTC
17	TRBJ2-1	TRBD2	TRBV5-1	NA	CASSLATSGRSRNEQFF	TGCGCCAGCAGCTTGGCCACTAGCGGGAGATCCCGCAATGAGCAGTTCTTC
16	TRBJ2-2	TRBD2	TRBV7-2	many	CASRLLADNIAGELFF	TGTGCCAGCAGGTTACTAGCGGATAATATAGCCGGGGAGCTGTTTTTT
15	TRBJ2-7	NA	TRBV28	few	CASTALRALSYEQYF	TGTGCCAGCACCGCTTTGCGCGCCCTCTCCTACGAGCAGTACTTC
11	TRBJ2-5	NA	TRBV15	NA	CATAWEETQYF	TGTGCCACCGCATGGGAAGAGACCCAGTACTTC
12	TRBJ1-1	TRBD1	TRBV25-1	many	CAISDRGTEAFF	TGTGCCATCTCGGACAGGGGCACTGAAGCTTTCTTT
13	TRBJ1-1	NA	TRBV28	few	CASSLETGLGSFF	TGTGCCAGCAGTTTGGAAACAGGGCTCGGTTCATTCTTT
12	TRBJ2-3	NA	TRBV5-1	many	CASSLHTDTQYF	TGTGCCAGCAGCCTACACACAGATACGCAGTATTTT
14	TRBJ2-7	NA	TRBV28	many	CASRLRDRLSEQYF	TGTGCCAGCAGGCTCCGGGACCGTCTTTCCGAGCAGTACTTC
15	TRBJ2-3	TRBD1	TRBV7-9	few	CASSYTGADTDTQYF	TGTGCCAGCAGTTATACAGGGGCCGACACAGATACGCAGTATTTT
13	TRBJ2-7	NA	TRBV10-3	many	CAISEVDKYEQYF	TGTGCCATCAGTGAAGTCGACAAATACGAGCAGTACTTC
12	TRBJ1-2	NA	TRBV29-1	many	CSVPVGRRGYTF	TGCAGCGTCCCGGTGGGGAGAAGGGGCTACACCTTC
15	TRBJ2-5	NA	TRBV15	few	CATSRDRSAKETQYF	TGTGCCACCAGCAGAGATCGTAGCGCCAAAGAGACCCAGTACTTC
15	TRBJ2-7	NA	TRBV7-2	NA	CAGSLVAGWLYEQYF	TGTGCCGGCAGCTTAGTGGCCGGGTGGCTATACGAGCAGTACTTC
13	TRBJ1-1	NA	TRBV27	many	CASTGSMNTEAFF	TGTGCCAGCACCGGGAGCATGAACACTGAAGCTTTCTTT
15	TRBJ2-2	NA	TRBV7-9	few	CASSFEGDMTGELFF	TGTGCCAGCAGCTTCGAGGGGGATATGACCGGGGAGCTGTTTTTT
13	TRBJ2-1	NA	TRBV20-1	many	CSGLADTYNEQFF	TGCAGTGGCTTAGCGGACACCTACAATGAGCAGTTCTTC
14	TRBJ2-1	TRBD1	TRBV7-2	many	CASKAWAQGDEQFF	TGTGCCAGCAAGGCCTGGGCTCAGGGGGATGAGCAGTTCTTC
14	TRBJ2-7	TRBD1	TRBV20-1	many	CSATGERASYEQYF	TGCAGTGCCACAGGGGAAAGGGCCTCCTACGAGCAGTACTTC
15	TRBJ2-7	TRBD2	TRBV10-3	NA	CAIRGGTSGDYEQYF	TGTGCCATCAGGGGGGGAACTAGCGGAGACTACGAGCAGTACTTC
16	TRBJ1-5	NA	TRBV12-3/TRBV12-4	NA	CASSSTSGLGNQPQHF	TGTGCCAGCAGTTCAACCTCAGGGTTGGGCAATCAGCCCCAGCATTTT
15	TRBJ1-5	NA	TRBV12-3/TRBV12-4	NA	CASSVTWLAHQPQHF	TGTGCCAGCAGCGTGACCTGGTTGGCACACCAGCCCCAGCATTTT
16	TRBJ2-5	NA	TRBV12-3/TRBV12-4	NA	CASSLIWEDHQETQYF	TGTGCCAGCAGTTTAATCTGGGAAGACCACCAAGAGACCCAGTACTTC
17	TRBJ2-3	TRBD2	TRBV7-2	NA	CASSLRLAGVLTDTQYF	TGTGCCAGCAGCCTACGACTAGCGGGAGTATTGACAGATACGCAGTATTTT